This T cell receptor beta chain was sequenced for a study of cytomegalovirus exposure and HLA in healthy donors. Findings and caveats of the study: Across donors, most TCRs were seen rarely, yet some public ones were widespread. CMV antigen specificity of a few CMV-associated chains was confirmed in vitro. Using the classifier, cytomegalovirus status was reportedly diagnosed with high specificity and sensitivity.

The donors were part of the validation cohort, which consisted of more than 90 subjects and was separate from the first cohort of under 850 subjects. For this clone: Its antigen is unidentified.

Libraries were prepared by immunoSEQ multiplex PCR; TCRdb keeps only in-frame clonotypes and omits some of them. The top ten hold around 2.7% of the sample, which has around 160,000 clones, about 90% seen once. CDR3 length: 15 amino acids. Germline assignment: CDR1 MNHEY and CDR2 SVGAGI. Trimming removed 6 bases at V and 4 bases at J, with 15 bases between. The sequenced sample consisted of PBMCs. This sequence originates from a woman under 30 in good health and CMV-seropositive. The rearrangement links TRBV6-5 to TRBJ2-2; TRBD2 is a possible D gene (6 bases). CDR3 residues: CASRIAGGTTGELFF. CDR3 nucleotide sequence: TGTGCCAGCAGGATCGCGGGCGGGACCACCGGGGAGCTGTTTTTT.